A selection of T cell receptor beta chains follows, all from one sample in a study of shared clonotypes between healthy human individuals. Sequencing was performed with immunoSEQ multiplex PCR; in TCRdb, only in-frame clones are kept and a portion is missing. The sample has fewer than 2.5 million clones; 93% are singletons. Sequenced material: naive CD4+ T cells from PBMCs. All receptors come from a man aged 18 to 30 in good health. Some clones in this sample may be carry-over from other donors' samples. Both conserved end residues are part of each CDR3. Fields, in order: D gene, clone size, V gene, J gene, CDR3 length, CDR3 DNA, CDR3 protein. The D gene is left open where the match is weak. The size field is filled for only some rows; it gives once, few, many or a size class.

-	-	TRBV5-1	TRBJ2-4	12	TGCGCCAGCAGCTTAAATTCAAACATTCAGTACTTC	CASSLNSNIQYF
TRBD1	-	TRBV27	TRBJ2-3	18	TGTGCCAGCAGTTTATATCCCCGACAGGGGCCATACACAGATACGCAGTATTTT	CASSLYPRQGPYTDTQYF
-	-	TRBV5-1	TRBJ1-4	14	TGCGCCAGCAGCTTCACCAGGGTGAGTGAAAAACTGTTTTTT	CASSFTRVSEKLFF
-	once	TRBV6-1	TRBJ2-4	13	TGTGCCAGCAGAACAGTAGCCAAAAACATTCAGTACTTC	CASRTVAKNIQYF
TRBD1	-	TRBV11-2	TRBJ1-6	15	TGTGCCAGCAGCCGCACAGGGGACCCTTGGTCACCCCTCCACTTT	CASSRTGDPWSPLHF
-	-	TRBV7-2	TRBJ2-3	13	TGTGCCAGCAGCTTAACCAATGCAGATACGCAGTATTTT	CASSLTNADTQYF
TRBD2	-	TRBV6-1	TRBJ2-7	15	TGTGCCAGCATCCTAGCGGGAGGGCCTCGTCACGAGCAGTACTTC	CASILAGGPRHEQYF
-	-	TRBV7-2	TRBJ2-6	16	TGTGCCAGCAGCCGGGGGAGTGGTTCTGGGGCCAACGTCCTGACTTTC	CASSRGSGSGANVLTF
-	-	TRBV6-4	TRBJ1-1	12	TGTGCCAGCAGTGACGTTGTGGGTGAAGCTTTCTTT	CASSDVVGEAFF
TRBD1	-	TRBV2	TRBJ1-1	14	TGTGCCAGCAACATGGGGACAGAACAAACTGAAGCTTTCTTT	CASNMGTEQTEAFF
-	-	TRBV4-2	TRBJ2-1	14	TGTGCCAGCAGCCAAGGGGGTAGTCTCAATGAGCAGTTCTTC	CASSQGGSLNEQFF
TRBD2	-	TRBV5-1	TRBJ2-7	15	TGCGCCAGCAGCCTAGCGGGAGGGCCTTCCTACGAGCAGTACTTC	CASSLAGGPSYEQYF
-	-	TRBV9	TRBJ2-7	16	TGTGCCAGCAGCTCACGAAGGCCAGGGGGGGACTACGAGCAGTACTTC	CASSSRRPGGDYEQYF
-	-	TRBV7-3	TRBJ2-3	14	TGTGCCAGCAGCTTAGCAGCTACCACAGATACGCAGTATTTT	CASSLAATTDTQYF
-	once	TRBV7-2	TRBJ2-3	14	TGTGCCAGCAGCGGACGCTTGGGGGCAGATACGCAGTATTTT	CASSGRLGADTQYF
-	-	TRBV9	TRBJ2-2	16	TGTGCCAGCAGCGTCAGTGCTGGGTGGGGAACCGGGGAGCTGTTTTTT	CASSVSAGWGTGELFF
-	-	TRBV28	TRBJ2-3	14	TGTGCCAGCAGACTACAAGGCAGCACAGATACGCAGTATTTT	CASRLQGSTDTQYF
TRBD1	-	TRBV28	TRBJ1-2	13	TGTGCCAGCAGTTTACGGACAGGAGATGGCTACACCTTC	CASSLRTGDGYTF
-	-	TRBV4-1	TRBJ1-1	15	TGCGCCAGCAGCCACCCCACAGGCCGGGCCACTGAAGCTTTCTTT	CASSHPTGRATEAFF
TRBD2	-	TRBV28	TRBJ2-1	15	TGTGCCAGCAACCCCCCTGAGCTAGCGGGAAATGAGCAGTTCTTC	CASNPPELAGNEQFF
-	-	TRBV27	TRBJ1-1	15	TGTGCCAGCAGTTTCGGCTACAGGCCTACCTCTGAAGCTTTCTTT	CASSFGYRPTSEAFF
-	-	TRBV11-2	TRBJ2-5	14	TGTGCCAGCAGCTCACGACGGAACCAAGAGACCCAGTACTTC	CASSSRRNQETQYF
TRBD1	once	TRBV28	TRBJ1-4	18	TGTGCCAGCAGTTTGGCCCCAGGGCGGGACAGGGGTAAAAAGAAACTGTTTTTT	CASSLAPGRDRGKKKLFF
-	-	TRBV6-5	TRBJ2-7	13	TGTGCCAGCAGTTATAGGGGGTCCTACGAGCAGTACTTC	CASSYRGSYEQYF
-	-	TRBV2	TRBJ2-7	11	TGTGCCACCGGGGGAAGCTACGAGCAGTACTTC	CATGGSYEQYF
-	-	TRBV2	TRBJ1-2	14	TGTGCCAGCACCCCGGGTGAGGGGGACTATGGCTACACCTTC	CASTPGEGDYGYTF
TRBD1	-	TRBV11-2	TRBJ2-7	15	TGTGCCAGCAGCTCTCCTGACAGGGGCGCGTACGAGCAGTACTTC	CASSSPDRGAYEQYF
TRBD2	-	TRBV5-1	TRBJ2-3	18	TGCGCCAGCAGCCGAACCACCCCGGGACTAGCGGGGGGTGATACGCAGTATTTT	CASSRTTPGLAGGDTQYF
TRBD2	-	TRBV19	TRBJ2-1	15	TGTGCCAGTGCCGCGGGAGGGCCCTCCTACAATGAGCAGTTCTTC	CASAAGGPSYNEQFF
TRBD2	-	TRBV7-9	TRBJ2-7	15	TGTGCCAGCAGCTTTAGTGGCGGGAGGGTCTACGAGCAGTACTTC	CASSFSGGRVYEQYF
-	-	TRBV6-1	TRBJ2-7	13	TGTGCCAGCAGAGACCAGAGAGCCTACGAGCAGTACTTC	CASRDQRAYEQYF
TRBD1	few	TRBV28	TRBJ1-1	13	TGTGCCAGCAGTGCCGTGACAGGGCGTGAAGCTTTCTTT	CASSAVTGREAFF
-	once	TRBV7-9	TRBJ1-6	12	TGTGCCTCGGGCAGGGATAATTCACCCCTCCACTTT	CASGRDNSPLHF
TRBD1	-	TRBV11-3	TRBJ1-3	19	TGTGCCAGCAGCCCGGGACAGGGGGCATATCCAAAGTTTGGAAACACCATATATTTT	CASSPGQGAYPKFGNTIYF
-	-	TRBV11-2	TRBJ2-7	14	TGTGCCAGCAGCTCTGGTCGTGGCCGCTACGAGCAGTACTTC	CASSSGRGRYEQYF
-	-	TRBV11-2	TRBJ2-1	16	TGTGCCAGCAGCCTCTCGACAGGCAGCTCCTACAATGAGCAGTTCTTC	CASSLSTGSSYNEQFF
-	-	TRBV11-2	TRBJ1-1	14	TGTGCCAGCAGCTTAACGGACACCAACACTGAAGCTTTCTTT	CASSLTDTNTEAFF
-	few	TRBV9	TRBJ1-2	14	TGTGCCAGCAGCGTAGGAAGGGGAGCAGATGGCTACACCTTC	CASSVGRGADGYTF
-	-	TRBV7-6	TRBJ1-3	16	TGTGCCAGCATCCTAGGGATAGGGCCCTCTGGAAACACCATATATTTT	CASILGIGPSGNTIYF
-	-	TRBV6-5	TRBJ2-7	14	TGTGCCAGCAGCCGCCAGGGTAAGAGCTACGAGCAGTACTTC	CASSRQGKSYEQYF
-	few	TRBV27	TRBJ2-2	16	TGTGCCAGCAGTTACAGGGCCTTGGAGAACACCGGGGAGCTGTTTTTT	CASSYRALENTGELFF
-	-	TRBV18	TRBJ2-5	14	TGTGCCAGCTCCCTCGTACGTCAAGGCGAGACCCAGTACTTC	CASSLVRQGETQYF
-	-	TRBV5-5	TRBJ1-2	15	TGTGCCAGCAGCTTGATCGGTATAGGGAACTATGGCTACACCTTC	CASSLIGIGNYGYTF
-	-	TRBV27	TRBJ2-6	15	TGTGCCAGCAGTTTGTCCCGAACTGGGGCCAACGTCCTGACTTTC	CASSLSRTGANVLTF